This TCR beta chain was obtained from a study of T cells in Graves' hyperthyroidism and ophthalmopathy. At the level of the study: The blood sample was taken at first diagnosis, before treatment began.

TCR beta CDR3 regions were amplified from RNA transcripts. The study used the HTBI primer set for a first-round RT-PCR of the TCR CDR3. TCRdb re-derived calls from the multiplex PCR reads in MiXCR, one entry per CDR3 protein. The sample lists about 700,000 distinct CDR3 sequences; 14% were seen once. Pregnant or lactating patients were excluded, as were those with uncontrolled infection or other autoimmune disease. Based on clinical symptoms, serum thyroxine and TRAb, thyroid ultrasound and orbital computed tomography, diagnoses were reached. The CDR3 extends over 13 amino acids. With 6 bases clipped from V and 6 bases from J, the junction kept 7 bases outside the gene matches. Germline V gives CDR1 ENHRY, CDR2 SYGVKD. Findings and limits, study-wide: Among clonotypes expanded in thyroid above 0.001, most were also found in blood.

On this clonotype: As yet, its antigen is unknown.

The TCR originated in a woman under 30 with Graves' hyperthyroidism. Sequenced material: blood. The V gene is TRBV10-3, the J gene TRBJ1-2; TRBD1 aligns across 7 bases. The CDR3 DNA follows: TGTGCCATCAGACTAGGGACAGACGATGGCTACACCTTC. It translates to CAIRLGTDDGYTF.